This T cell receptor (beta chain) emerged from a study of shared T cell receptors in the human thymus. This CDR3 is 12 amino acids long. V lost 7 bases and J lost 4, with 8 bases in between. CDR1 is ENHRY and CDR2 is SYGVKD in the germline V gene. Profiled with immunoSEQ multiplex PCR; TCRdb holds only in-frame clones, not every one. The sample contains more than 550,000 clones, approximately 85% of which appear only once. The sample also formed part of further work on human thymus T cells. That work contributes: Healthy Finnish infants undergoing corrective surgery for congenital heart defects provided the donor material. V and J genes seemed to be used with bias in thymic and blood repertoires.

This clonotype originated in a girl under three years old with a congenital heart defect. This sequence joins TRBV10-3 and TRBJ2-1; maybe TRBD2 (6 bases). The sequenced material came from thymocytes. The CDR3 spells CAIMGGYNEQFF. CDR3 in DNA: TGTGCCATCATGGGAGGTTACAATGAGCAGTTCTTC.